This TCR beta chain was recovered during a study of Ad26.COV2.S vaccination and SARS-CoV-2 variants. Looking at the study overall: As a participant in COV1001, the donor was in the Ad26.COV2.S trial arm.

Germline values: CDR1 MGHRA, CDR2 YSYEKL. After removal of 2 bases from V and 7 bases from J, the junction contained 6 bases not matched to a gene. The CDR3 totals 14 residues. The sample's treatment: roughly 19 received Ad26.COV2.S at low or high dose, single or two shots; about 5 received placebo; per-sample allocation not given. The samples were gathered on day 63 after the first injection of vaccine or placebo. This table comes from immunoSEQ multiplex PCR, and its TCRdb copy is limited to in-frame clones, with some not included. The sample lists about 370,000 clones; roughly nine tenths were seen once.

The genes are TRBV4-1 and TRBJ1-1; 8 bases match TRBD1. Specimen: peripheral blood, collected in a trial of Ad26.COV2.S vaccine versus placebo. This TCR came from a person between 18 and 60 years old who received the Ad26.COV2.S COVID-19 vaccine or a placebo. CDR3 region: CASSQLGQVLEAFF. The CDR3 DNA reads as TGCGCCAGCAGCCAACTGGGACAGGTCCTTGAAGCTTTCTTT.